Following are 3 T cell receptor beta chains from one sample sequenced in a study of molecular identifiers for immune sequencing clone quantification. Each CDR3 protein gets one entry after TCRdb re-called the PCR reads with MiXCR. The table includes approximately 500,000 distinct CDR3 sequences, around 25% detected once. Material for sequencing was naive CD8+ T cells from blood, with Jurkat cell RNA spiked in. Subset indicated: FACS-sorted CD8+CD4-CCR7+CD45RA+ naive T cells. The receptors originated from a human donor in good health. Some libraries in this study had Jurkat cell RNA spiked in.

The CDR3 DNA reads TGTGCCAGCTCGGGGGACAGCGGGCTGTCACAAGAGACCCAGTACTTC. The encoded protein is CASSGDSGLSQETQYF. The chain is built from TRBV18 and TRBJ2-5, with D possibly matching TRBD1 (7 bases). CDR1 and CDR2 from the germline V gene are KGHSH and LQKENI. This CDR3 is 16 amino acids long. Trimming removed 6 bases from V and 2 bases from J, with 19 bases in between.

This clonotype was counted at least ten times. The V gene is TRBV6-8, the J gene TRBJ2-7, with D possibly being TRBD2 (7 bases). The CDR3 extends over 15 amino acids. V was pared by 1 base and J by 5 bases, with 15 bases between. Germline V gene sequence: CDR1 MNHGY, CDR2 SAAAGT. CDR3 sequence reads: CASSYLRGPGNEQYF. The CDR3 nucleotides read TGTGCCAGCAGTTACTTGCGGGGGCCGGGGAACGAGCAGTACTTC.

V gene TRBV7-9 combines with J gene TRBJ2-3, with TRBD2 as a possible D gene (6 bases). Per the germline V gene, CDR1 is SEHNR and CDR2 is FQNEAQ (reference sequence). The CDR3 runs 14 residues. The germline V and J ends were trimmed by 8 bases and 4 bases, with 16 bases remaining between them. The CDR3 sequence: CASGGWESADTQYF. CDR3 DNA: TGTGCCAGCGGGGGGTGGGAGAGCGCAGATACGCAGTATTTT.